Presented here are 9 T cell receptor beta chains from one specimen sequenced in a study of radiotherapy plus CTLA-4 blockade in lung cancer. Profiling relied on immunoSEQ multiplex PCR, and the TCRdb table lists in-frame clones only, not all of them. The sample lists approximately 77,000 clones; roughly four fifths were seen once. The input for sequencing was peripheral blood, taken from a patient treated with radiotherapy plus ipilimumab. The receptors shown here come from a human donor with non-small cell lung cancer who had stable disease on radiotherapy plus ipilimumab.

The chain employs TRBV2 and TRBJ2-2, with D possibly matching TRBD1 (6 bases). The CDR3 has 13 amino acids. Per the germline V gene, CDR1 is SNHLY and CDR2 is FYNNEI. The V gene lost 5 bases and the J gene lost 6 bases, with 10 bases spanning the gap. CDR3 sequence (DNA): TGTGCCAGCAGTCGACAGGCCTCCGGGGAGCTGTTTTTT. Protein product: CASSRQASGELFF.

This chain's CDR3 is CASSYGTGPTEAFF. The CDR3 DNA follows: TGTGCCAGCAGTTACGGGACAGGGCCTACTGAAGCTTTCTTT. The V gene is TRBV27, the J gene TRBJ1-1, with TRBD1 matching over 9 bases. Trimming at V came to 4 bases and at J to 5 bases, leaving 5 bases not matched to a gene. CDR3 size: 14 residues. The germline gives CDR1 MNHEY, CDR2 SMNVEV (reference sequence).

The genes are TRBV7-9 and TRBJ2-5; TRBD1 is a possible D gene (5 bases). The germline V and J ends were trimmed by 1 base and 2 bases, with 8 bases remaining between them. The CDR3 loop spans 14 amino acids. Germline assignment: CDR1 SEHNR and CDR2 FQNEAQ (reference sequence). Here the CDR3 reads CASSLGRGQETQYF. CDR3 bases: TGTGCCAGCAGCTTAGGAAGGGGACAAGAGACCCAGTACTTC.

The rearrangement uses TRBV29-1 and TRBJ2-5; TRBD1 matches at 7 bases. The CDR3 length is 13 residues. Germline CDR1 and CDR2: SQVTM and ANQGSEA. V trimming: 7 bases; J trimming: 6 bases; junction bases outside the gene matches: 11. The CDR3 here is CSAETGMQKTQYF. The CDR3 bases are TGCAGCGCCGAGACAGGGATGCAAAAGACCCAGTACTTC.

V is TRBV5-1 and J is TRBJ2-3; TRBD1 matches at 10 bases. V trimming: 7 bases; J trimming: 4 bases; junction bases outside the gene matches: 6. Germline-derived CDR1 and CDR2 are SGHRS and YFSETQ. The CDR3 runs 14 residues. The CDR3 sequence: CASLGQGFPDTQYF. CDR3 coding DNA: TGCGCCAGCTTGGGACAGGGGTTCCCAGATACGCAGTATTTT.

The chain is built from TRBV9 and TRBJ2-1; 9 bases line up with TRBD1. V gave up 0 bases and J gave up 8 bases; unmatched junction bases: 6. This CDR3 spans 15 amino acids. Germline V CDR1 and CDR2: SGDLS, YYNGEE. The DNA for the CDR3 is TGTGCCAGCAGCGTAGTTACAGGGGGCATGGATGAGCAGTTCTTC. Its translation: CASSVVTGGMDEQFF.

The V call is TRBV4-1, the J call TRBJ1-2, with 9 bases matching TRBD1. The germline V gene encodes CDR1 MGHRA and CDR2 YSYEKL. This CDR3 region has 14 residues. With 3 bases clipped from V and 7 bases from J, the junction kept 6 bases outside the gene matches. CDR3 nucleotide sequence: TGCGCCAGCAGCCACCCGACAGGGGGAATTGGCTACACCTTC. The encoded protein is CASSHPTGGIGYTF.

The rearrangement joins TRBV6-4 to TRBJ1-2; 8 positions match TRBD1. After removal of 2 bases from V and 6 bases from J, the junction contained 5 bases not matched to a gene. The CDR3 spans 14 residues. CDR1 MRHNA and CDR2 SNTAGT come from the germline V gene. CDR3 sequence (DNA): TGTGCCAGCAGTGACGCTCAGGGGGCGAATGGCTACACCTTC. This gives the protein CASSDAQGANGYTF.

This clone came up once. The rearrangement joins TRBV6-1 to TRBJ2-4; no clear D gene. V was clipped by 1 base and J by 9 bases, with 4 bases between them. This CDR3 has 11 amino acids. CDR1 is MNHNS, CDR2 SASEGT, per germline. The CDR3 region has the DNA TGTGCCAGCAGTGAAGGGGGCATTCAGTACTTC. As protein: CASSEGGIQYF.